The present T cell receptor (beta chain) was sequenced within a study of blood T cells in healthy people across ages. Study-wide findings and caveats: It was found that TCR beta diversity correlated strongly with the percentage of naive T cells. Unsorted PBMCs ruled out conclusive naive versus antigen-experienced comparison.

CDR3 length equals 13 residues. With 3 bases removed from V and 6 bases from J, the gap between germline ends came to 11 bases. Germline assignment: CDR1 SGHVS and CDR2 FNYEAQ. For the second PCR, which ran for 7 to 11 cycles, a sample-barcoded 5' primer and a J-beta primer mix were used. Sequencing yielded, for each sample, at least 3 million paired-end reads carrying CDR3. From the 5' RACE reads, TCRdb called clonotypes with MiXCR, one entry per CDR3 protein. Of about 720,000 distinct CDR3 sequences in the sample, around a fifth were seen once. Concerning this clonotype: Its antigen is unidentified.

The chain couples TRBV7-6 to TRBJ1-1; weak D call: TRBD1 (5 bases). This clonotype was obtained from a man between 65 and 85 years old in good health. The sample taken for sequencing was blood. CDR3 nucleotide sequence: TGTGCCAGCAGCTTCGGGGGAGTGTCTGAAGCTTTCTTT. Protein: CASSFGGVSEAFF.